This T cell receptor beta chain was sequenced in a study of T-cell reconstitution after alpha-beta-depleted transplantation in children. CDR1 is DFQATT, CDR2 SNEGSKA, per germline (reference sequence). Deletions cut 7 bases from V and 4 bases from J, with 22 bases between. CDR3 length equals 15 residues. There are many counts of this clonotype. The antigen is unknown. Unique molecular identifiers were incorporated when the TCRbeta library was constructed. TCRdb analysed the PCR reads with MiXCR anew, one entry per CDR3 protein. The table records some 200,000 distinct CDR3 sequences, approximately 11% of them present only once. Notes on the study in general: Reports say that about two months after transplant, the alpha-beta T cells came out of several hundred graft clones that had expanded.

The sequence was obtained from a child younger than two with acute myeloid leukemia, due to receive a stem cell transplant. The genes are TRBV20-1 and TRBJ1-2; no definite D call. Sequencing was performed on PBMCs, taken before TCRalphabeta/CD19-depleted stem cell transplant. As DNA, the CDR3 is TGCAGTGAATCAGTGGCGGGGTCTTCAGGCTATGGCTACACCTTC. Its translation is CSESVAGSSGYGYTF.